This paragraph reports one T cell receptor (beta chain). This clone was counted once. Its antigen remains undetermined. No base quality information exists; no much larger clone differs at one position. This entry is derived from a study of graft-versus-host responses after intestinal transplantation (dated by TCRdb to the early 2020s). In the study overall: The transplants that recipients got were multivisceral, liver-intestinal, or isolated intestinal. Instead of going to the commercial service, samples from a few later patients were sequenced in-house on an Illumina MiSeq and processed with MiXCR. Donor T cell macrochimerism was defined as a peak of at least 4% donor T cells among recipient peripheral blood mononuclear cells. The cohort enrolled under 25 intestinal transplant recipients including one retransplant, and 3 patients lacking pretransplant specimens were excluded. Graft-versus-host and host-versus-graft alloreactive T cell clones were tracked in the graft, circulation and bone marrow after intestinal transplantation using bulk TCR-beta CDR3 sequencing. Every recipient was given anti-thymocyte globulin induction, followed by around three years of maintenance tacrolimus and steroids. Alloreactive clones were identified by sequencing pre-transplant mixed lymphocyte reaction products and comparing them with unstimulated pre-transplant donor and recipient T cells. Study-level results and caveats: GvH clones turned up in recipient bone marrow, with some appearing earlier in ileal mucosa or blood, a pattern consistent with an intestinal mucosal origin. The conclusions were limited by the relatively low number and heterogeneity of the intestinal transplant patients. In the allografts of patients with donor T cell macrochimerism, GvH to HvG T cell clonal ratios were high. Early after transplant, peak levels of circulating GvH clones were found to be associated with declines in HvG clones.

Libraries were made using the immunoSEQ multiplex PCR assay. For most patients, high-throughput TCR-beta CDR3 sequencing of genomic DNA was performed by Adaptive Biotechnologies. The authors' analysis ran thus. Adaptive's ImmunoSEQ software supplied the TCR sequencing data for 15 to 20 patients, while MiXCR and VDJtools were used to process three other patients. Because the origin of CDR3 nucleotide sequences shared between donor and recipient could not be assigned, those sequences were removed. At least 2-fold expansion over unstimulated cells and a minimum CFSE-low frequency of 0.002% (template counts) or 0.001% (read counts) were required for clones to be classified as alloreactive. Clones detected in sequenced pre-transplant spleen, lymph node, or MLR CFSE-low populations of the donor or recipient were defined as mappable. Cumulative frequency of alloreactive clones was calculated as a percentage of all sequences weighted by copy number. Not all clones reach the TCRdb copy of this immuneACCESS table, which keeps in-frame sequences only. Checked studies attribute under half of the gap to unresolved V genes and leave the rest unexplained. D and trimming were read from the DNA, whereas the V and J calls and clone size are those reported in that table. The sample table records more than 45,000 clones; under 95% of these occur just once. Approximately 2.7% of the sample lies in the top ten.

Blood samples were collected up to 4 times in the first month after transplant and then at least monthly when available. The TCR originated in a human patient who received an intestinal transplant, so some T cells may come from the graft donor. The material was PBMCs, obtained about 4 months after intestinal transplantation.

The nucleotide sequence is TGTGCCAGCAGTGCCCGGAGGGGACCGACCCCCAGGGCCGGGGAGCTGTTTTTT. Its translation reads: CASSARRGPTPRAGELFF. This chain is built from TRBV6-1 and TRBJ2-2, and the D gene may be TRBD2, 6 bases matching. The CDR3, cysteine through phenylalanine, is 18 amino acids long. This entry keeps only the CDR3 DNA: 54 bases, framed from base 1. A distance of 24 bases separates the germline ends of V and J, which lose 4 bases and 6 bases respectively. CDR1 and CDR2 are read off the germline V gene as MNHNS and SASEGT.